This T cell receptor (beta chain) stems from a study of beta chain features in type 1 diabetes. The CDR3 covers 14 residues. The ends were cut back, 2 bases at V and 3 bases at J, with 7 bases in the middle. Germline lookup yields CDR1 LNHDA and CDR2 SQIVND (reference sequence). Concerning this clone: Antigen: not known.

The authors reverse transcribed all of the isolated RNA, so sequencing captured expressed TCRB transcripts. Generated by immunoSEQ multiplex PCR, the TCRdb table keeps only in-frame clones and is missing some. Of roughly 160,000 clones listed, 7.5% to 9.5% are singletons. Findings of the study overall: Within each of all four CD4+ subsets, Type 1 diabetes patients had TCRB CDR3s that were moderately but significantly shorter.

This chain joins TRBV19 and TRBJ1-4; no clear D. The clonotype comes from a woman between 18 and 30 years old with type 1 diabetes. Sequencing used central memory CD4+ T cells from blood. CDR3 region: CASSIMSSNEKLFF. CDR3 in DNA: TGTGCCAGTAGTATAATGTCGTCTAATGAAAAACTGTTTTTT.